This entry is about one T cell receptor (beta chain). Participants' own reports of clinical history determined their cohort assignment. The table came from immunoSEQ multiplex PCR; TCRdb's copy has only in-frame clones and leaves some out. The sample holds some 210,000 clones, approximately 80% seen once. This specimen comes from a study of blood T cell repertoires in COVID-19. Sequenced material: PBMCs or T cells enriched from blood (not recorded which). This TCR derives from a woman aged 50 to 60 with acute COVID-19.

The CDR3 sequence is CASSPNYRLNSNTGELFF. In DNA, the CDR3 is TGCGCCAGCAGCCCTAACTATAGACTAAACTCGAACACCGGGGAGCTGTTTTTT. The rearrangement uses TRBV5-1 and TRBJ2-2; a possible D gene is TRBD2 (5 bases). V was clipped by 4 bases and J by 0 bases, with 19 bases between them. The CDR3 consists of 18 residues. Per the germline V gene, CDR1 is SGHRS and CDR2 is YFSETQ.